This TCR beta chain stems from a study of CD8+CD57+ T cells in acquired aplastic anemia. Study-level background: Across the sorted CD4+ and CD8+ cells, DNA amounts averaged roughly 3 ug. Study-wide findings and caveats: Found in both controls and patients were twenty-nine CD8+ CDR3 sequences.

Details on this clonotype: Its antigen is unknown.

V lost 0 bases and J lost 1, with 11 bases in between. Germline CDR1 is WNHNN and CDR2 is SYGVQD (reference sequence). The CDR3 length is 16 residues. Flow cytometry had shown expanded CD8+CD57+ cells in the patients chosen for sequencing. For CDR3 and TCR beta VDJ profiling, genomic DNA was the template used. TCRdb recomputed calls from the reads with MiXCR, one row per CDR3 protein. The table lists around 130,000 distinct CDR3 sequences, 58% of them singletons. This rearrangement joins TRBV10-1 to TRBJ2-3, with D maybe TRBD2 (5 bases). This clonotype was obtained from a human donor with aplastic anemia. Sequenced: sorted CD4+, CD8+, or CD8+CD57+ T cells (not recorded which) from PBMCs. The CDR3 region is CASSESREWGTDTQYF. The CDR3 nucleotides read TGCGCCAGCAGTGAGTCTCGGGAATGGGGCACAGATACGCAGTATTTT.